This is a list of T cell receptor beta chains from one sample in a study of tumor and adjacent non-tumor tissue in lung cancer. TCRdb fed the multiplex PCR reads into MiXCR, producing one record per CDR3 protein. The table shows 200,000 to 250,000 distinct CDR3 sequences, with approximately 74% occurring only once. The sequencing sample was made of lung tumor tissue. Receptors were obtained from a man aged 55 to 70 with non-small cell lung cancer. Both conserved end residues are trimmed from each CDR3. Each record gives: V gene, J gene, clone size, CDR3 protein. A row's size may be missing; if present it is once, few, many or a size class.

>TRBV29-1|TRBJ2-5|NA
SVGEGSSGKTQY
>TRBV12-5|TRBJ2-3|NA
ASGLAEGVDTQY
>TRBV11-2|TRBJ2-6|NA
ASRAISGANVMI
>TRBV6-5|TRBJ2-2|NA
ANKGRMPGELF
>TRBV12-3/TRBV12-4|TRBJ2-7|NA
ASSIAGPPYEQY
>TRBV6-2/TRBV6-3|TRBJ2-2|NA
DSIRQTPANTGELY
>TRBV12-3/TRBV12-4|TRBJ2-1|NA
ASSLSGTSGRATDEQF
>TRBV12-3/TRBV12-4|TRBJ2-1|NA
TSSLGPGFNEQF
>TRBV20-1|TRBJ1-2|NA
SALIQGYFGYT
>TRBV5-4|TRBJ2-2|NA
ASSLQYNAGELF
>TRBV6-5|TRBJ1-1|NA
DSRKKGNTEAF
>TRBV5-6|TRBJ2-7|NA
ASTPLGSYEQY
>TRBV10-2|TRBJ1-2|once
ANSESAGGYT
>TRBV5-1|TRBJ1-4|NA
ASSWKGANEKLF
>TRBV10-1|TRBJ2-2|NA
VSGGSTGELF
>TRBV7-8|TRBJ1-1|few
ASSPETGLTEVF
>TRBV5-5|TRBJ1-1|many
ASSSSENTEAF
>TRBV20-1|TRBJ2-1|NA
NARSSAGKLGEQF
>TRBV6-7|TRBJ2-7|NA
ARPLTLVYEQY
>TRBV12-3/TRBV12-4|TRBJ2-4|many
ASSLTAGGPGNIQY
>TRBV29-1|TRBJ2-5|NA
NVHTGTGAGEWTQY
>TRBV7-8|TRBJ2-1|NA
ASSRSTSGGYNEQF
>TRBV4-1|TRBJ2-5|NA
ASSPTGGGETQY
>TRBV11-1|TRBJ2-4|NA
VSSDPGDNVNIQY